Shown below are 16 T cell receptor beta chains from a single sample sequenced in a study of shared clonotypes between healthy human individuals. Clones were sequenced by immunoSEQ multiplex PCR, and TCRdb holds only the in-frame ones, with some missing. In the table there are approximately 700,000 clones, 60% to 75% of which are singletons. The sample consisted of memory CD4+ T cells sorted from blood. The subset denotes: CD45RA-negative fraction. The origin of the receptors is a woman in her 30s in good health.

V is TRBV10-2 and J is TRBJ2-3, with D unresolved. Germline CDR1 WSHSY, CDR2 SAAADI. This CDR3 is 16 amino acids long. With 1 base removed from V and 0 bases from J, the gap between germline ends came to 11 bases. The CDR3 DNA reads TGCGCCAGCAGTGAGTATGTGCGGTCTAGCACAGATACGCAGTATTTT. Amino acids: CASSEYVRSSTDTQYF.

In its sample, this clone was seen once. The gene calls are TRBV5-5 and TRBJ1-3, with D unresolved. The V gene lost 0 bases and the J gene lost 0 bases, with 10 bases spanning the gap. CDR1 and CDR2 (germline): SGHKS, YYEKEE (reference sequence). This CDR3 has 16 amino acids. The CDR3 nucleotides are TGTGCCAGCAGCTTGGCCGCTAGGGACTCTGGAAACACCATATATTTT. This codes for CASSLAARDSGNTIYF.

The V call is TRBV6-5, the J call TRBJ1-2; a weak D match, TRBD1 (5 bases). The germline gives CDR1 MNHEY, CDR2 SVGAGI. This CDR3 contains 14 residues. Trimming took off 2 bases at V and 4 bases at J, with 11 bases between the two ends. The CDR3 DNA reads as TGTGCCAGCAGTTACCGGGACGGAAGCTATGGCTACACCTTC. It codes for CASSYRDGSYGYTF.

This clone came up many times. The rearrangement uses TRBV28 and TRBJ2-3; D is possibly TRBD2 (6 bases). The V end lost 8 bases, the J end lost 6 bases, and 18 bases lay between the germline ends. Germline-derived CDR1 and CDR2 are MDHEN and SYDVKM. The CDR3 sequence is 14 residues long. The CDR3 nucleotides read TGTGCCAGCCATGGGACCACCCGGGGGGATACGCAGTATTTT. It specifies CASHGTTRGDTQYF.

Only one count was recorded for this clone. The V call is TRBV14, the J call TRBJ1-1; perhaps TRBD1 as D (5 bases). There are 16 residues in the CDR3. With 0 bases removed from V and 0 bases from J, the gap between germline ends came to 11 bases. Germline values: CDR1 SGHDN, CDR2 FVKESK. The CDR3 DNA follows: TGTGCCAGCAGCCAAGATTGGGGGACTTTGAACACTGAAGCTTTCTTT. It translates to CASSQDWGTLNTEAFF.

V and J are TRBV2 and TRBJ1-2; D remains unclear. The CDR3 is made up of 12 amino acids. The germline V gene encodes CDR1 SNHLY and CDR2 FYNNEI. Trimming took 10 bases from V and 8 from J, leaving 17 bases between them. The CDR3 here is CATEDRPGGYTF. CDR3 bases: TGTGCCACAGAGGACCGTCCGGGGGGCTACACCTTC.

The chain carries TRBV27 and TRBJ1-5; 7 bases align to TRBD1. Germline assignment: CDR1 MNHEY and CDR2 SMNVEV (reference sequence). The CDR3 length is 17 residues. V lost 6 bases, J lost 0 bases, and 11 bases stayed unmatched. The CDR3 spells CASSSGTVGASNQPQHF. As DNA, the CDR3 is TGTGCCAGCAGCTCCGGGACAGTCGGGGCTAGCAATCAGCCCCAGCATTTT.

The chain combines TRBV6-5 with TRBJ2-5, with D hard to call. The CDR3 totals 12 residues. Germline assignment: CDR1 MNHEY and CDR2 SVGAGI. V dropped 6 bases and J dropped 4 bases, with 9 bases sitting between them. Here the CDR3 reads CASSPMGETQYF. The CDR3 bases are TGTGCCAGCAGCCCCATGGGAGAGACCCAGTACTTC.

The rearrangement joins TRBV29-1 to TRBJ2-5, with 10 bases aligning to TRBD2. This CDR3 comprises 19 residues. Germline loops: CDR1 SQVTM, CDR2 ANQGSEA. Trimming took 8 bases from V and 4 from J; bases not matched to a gene: 25. The CDR3 nucleotides read TGCAGCCCCACCCACGGGGGGGGGCTAGCGGGAGAACGTGGAGAGACCCAGTACTTC. Translated: CSPTHGGGLAGERGETQYF.

The chain couples TRBV6-6 to TRBJ1-2, with 9 bases that match TRBD1. Trimming removed 7 bases from V and 2 bases from J; junction bases left unmatched: 5. CDR3 length: 14 amino acids. Germline V gives CDR1 MNHNY, CDR2 SVGAGI (reference sequence). The CDR3 DNA follows: TGTGCCAGCACACGGGGGACAGGGAACTATGGCTACACCTTC. Its translation: CASTRGTGNYGYTF.

This chain connects TRBV13 to TRBJ1-1, with a tentative D call TRBD1 (5 bases). V dropped 5 bases and J dropped 1 base, with 5 bases sitting between them. This CDR3 is 12 amino acids long. The germline V gene encodes CDR1 PRHDT and CDR2 FYEKMQ (reference sequence). The CDR3 loop reads CASSRGNTEAFF. CDR3 bases: TGTGCCAGCAGCAGGGGGAACACTGAAGCTTTCTTT. The whole variable domain, remainder taken from reference TRBV13 and TRBJ1-1, is AAGVIQSPRHLIKEKRETATLKCYPIPRHDTVYWYQQGPGQDPQFLISFYEKMQSDKGSIPDRFSAQQFSDYHSELNMSSLELGDSALYFCASSRGNTEAFFGQGTRLTVV.

The sample holds a few counts of this clone. The chain uses TRBV4-1 and TRBJ1-2; no definite D call. The CDR3 sequence is 15 residues long. Germline V gene lookup returns CDR1 MGHRA and CDR2 YSYEKL. Trimming took off 1 base at V and 2 bases at J, with 11 bases between the two ends. DNA of the CDR3: TGCGCCAGCAGCCAAGGGCTCTCAAGAAACTATGGCTACACCTTC. Protein sequence: CASSQGLSRNYGYTF.

This clone has a handful of counts. The chain links TRBV5-1 to TRBJ2-3, with D hard to call. V shed 4 bases and J shed 6 bases, with 9 bases lying between them. Per the germline V gene, CDR1 is SGHRS and CDR2 is YFSETQ. The CDR3 loop spans 12 amino acids. CDR3 sequence reads: CASSQPPDTQYF. Here the CDR3 DNA reads TGCGCCAGCAGCCAGCCCCCTGATACGCAGTATTTT.

The chain is built from TRBV5-1 and TRBJ2-1, with 13 bases that match TRBD2. Per germline, CDR1 SGHRS and CDR2 YFSETQ. CDR3 length: 18 residues. V was pared by 5 bases and J by 0 bases, with 8 bases of the junction left unmatched. CDR3 amino acids: CASRPGLAGPSSYNEQFF. CDR3 DNA sequence: TGCGCCAGCAGACCGGGACTAGCGGGACCGAGCTCCTACAATGAGCAGTTCTTC. The variable domain in full, with the rest retrieved from reference TRBV5-1 and TRBJ2-1, is KAGVTQTPRYLIKTRGQQVTLSCSPISGHRSVSWYQQTPGQGLQFLFEYFSETQRNKGNFPGRFSGRQFSNSRSEMNVSTLELGDSALYLCASRPGLAGPSSYNEQFFGPGTRLTVL.

This clone was counted ten times or more. The rearrangement joins TRBV14 to TRBJ2-3; no definite D call. Trimming took 1 base from V and 5 from J, leaving 13 bases between them. From germline, CDR1 is SGHDN and CDR2 FVKESK. The CDR3 sequence is 15 residues long. The DNA for the CDR3 is TGTGCCAGCAGCCAAGTAGGTGGTTCGGGAGATACGCAGTATTTT. The encoded protein is CASSQVGGSGDTQYF.

This rearrangement joins TRBV7-2 to TRBJ1-3; D not certain. This CDR3 contains 16 residues. Trimming pared 1 base from V and 4 bases from J, leaving 14 bases between. CDR1 and CDR2 from the germline V gene are SGHTA and FQGNSA. For the CDR3, the DNA is TGTGCCAGCAGCTTAGTGATCCCTAGGGCCGGAAACACCATATATTTT. Its protein product is CASSLVIPRAGNTIYF.